Following are 9 T cell receptor beta chains from one sample sequenced in a study of identical twins. MiXCR, applied by TCRdb to the 5' RACE reads, yields one record per CDR3 protein. Counted here are fewer than 500,000 distinct CDR3 sequences, about 24% occurring once; the ten biggest clones make up about 2.7%. These data were also filed under a second study, of T cells expressing NK-cell markers.

Material: CD4+ T cells sorted from blood. The receptors originated from a woman younger than 35 in good health.

The chain uses TRBV10-3 and TRBJ1-1, with D unresolved. Germline V gene data show CDR1 as ENHRY and CDR2 as SYGVKD. V lost 7 bases, J lost 0 bases, and 9 bases lay in between. The CDR3 covers 13 residues. CDR3 nucleotides: TGTGCCATCAACGTAGACCTGAACACTGAAGCTTTCTTT. Protein: CAINVDLNTEAFF.

The table lists this clonotype with a few counts. CDR3 region: CSARDTWGNTDTQYF. The CDR3 DNA follows: TGCAGTGCTAGAGATACGTGGGGTAACACAGATACGCAGTATTTT. This chain connects TRBV20-1 to TRBJ2-3, with D unclear. Trimming left V 0 bases short and J 2 bases short, with 12 bases between. The CDR3 is 15 amino acids. Germline CDR1 DFQATT, CDR2 SNEGSKA (reference sequence).

This clonotype has a handful of counts. The chain carries TRBV7-3 and TRBJ1-1; D might be TRBD1 (5 bases). V lost 5 bases and J 2 bases, leaving 15 bases between the germline ends. The CDR3 has 15 amino acids. From germline, CDR1 is SGHTA and CDR2 FQGTGA. CDR3 bases: TGTGCCAGCAGCCCAACCGGCAGGGACAACACTGAAGCTTTCTTT. It codes for CASSPTGRDNTEAFF.

The rearrangement links TRBV7-9 to TRBJ2-1; 8 positions match TRBD2. Per the germline V gene, CDR1 is SEHNR and CDR2 is FQNEAQ (reference sequence). J was trimmed by 8 bases and V by 1 base; bases with no gene match: 10. This CDR3 region has 16 residues. This CDR3 reads CASSLGGTSALDEQFF. In DNA, the CDR3 is TGTGCCAGCAGCTTAGGGGGGACTAGTGCCCTGGATGAGCAGTTCTTC.

This clonotype has just a few counts. This chain joins TRBV13 and TRBJ2-5; D remains unclear. Germline V CDR1 and CDR2: PRHDT, FYEKMQ (reference sequence). Trimming left V 5 bases short and J 2 bases short, with 12 bases between. The CDR3 has 14 residues. CDR3 loop: CASSPRNLQETQYF. The CDR3, as DNA: TGTGCCAGCAGCCCGCGAAACCTTCAAGAGACCCAGTACTTC. The variable domain in full, completed from reference TRBV13 and TRBJ2-5, reads AAGVIQSPRHLIKEKRETATLKCYPIPRHDTVYWYQQGPGQDPQFLISFYEKMQSDKGSIPDRFSAQQFSDYHSELNMSSLELGDSALYFCASSPRNLQETQYFGPGTRLLVL.

This clonotype was recorded a few times. The chain has TRBV10-3 and TRBJ1-5; the D gene is possibly TRBD1 (5 bases). Germline-derived CDR1 and CDR2 are ENHRY and SYGVKD. This CDR3 contains 15 residues. Between the trimmed V and J ends, which lost 8 bases and 2 bases, there was a span of 16 bases. The CDR3 nucleotides are TGTGCCATCTCTATAGGGGATAGTGGCAATCAGCCCCAGCATTTT. Protein sequence: CAISIGDSGNQPQHF.

Only a few counts were recorded for this clonotype. The chain is built from TRBV6-5 and TRBJ2-1; D gene unclear. CDR1 and CDR2 (germline): MNHEY, SVGAGI. This CDR3 region has 13 residues. The V end was cut by 5 bases, the J end by 5 bases, with 10 bases between. The CDR3 protein is CASSPIENNEQFF. DNA of the CDR3: TGTGCCAGCAGTCCCATCGAGAACAATGAGCAGTTCTTC.

This chain links TRBV5-1 with TRBJ2-6, with 8 positions matching TRBD1. The CDR3 is made up of 17 amino acids. The trim removed 5 bases at V and 1 base at J, leaving 8 bases unmatched. Germline V gene sequence: CDR1 SGHRS, CDR2 YFSETQ. The CDR3 DNA follows: TGCGCCAGCAGACCCGACAGGGGAGGATCTGGGGCCAACGTCCTGACTTTC. Its translation is CASRPDRGGSGANVLTF.

This clonotype showed up just a few times. The chain combines TRBV25-1 with TRBJ1-2; 8 bases are a match to TRBD1. The V gene's germline CDR1 is MGHDK and CDR2 SYGVNS. The V gene end was trimmed by 11 bases and the J gene end by 8 bases; junction bases not matched to a gene: 10. This CDR3 has 12 residues. CDR3 coding DNA: TGTGCCGCGGGGGACAGGATATTGGGCTACACCTTC. Amino acid sequence: CAAGDRILGYTF.